These 4 T cell receptor beta chains originate from one sample sequenced in a study of T cell responses to AZD1222 COVID-19 vaccine. Only in-frame clones appear in the TCRdb table, and some are missing; sequencing was by immunoSEQ multiplex PCR. This sample has just under 90,000 clones, with approximately 88% found just once. Sequenced here: peripheral blood, sampled on day 0 of AZD1222 vaccination. These receptors were taken from an adult in good health.

V and J are TRBV7-2 and TRBJ2-5; 8 nucleotides agree with TRBD1. The J segment lost 5 bases and the V segment lost 5 bases, leaving 4 bases of the junction unmatched. The CDR3 covers 13 residues. CDR1 and CDR2 from the germline V gene are SGHTA and FQGNSA. The CDR3 bases are TGTGCCAGCAGCAGACAGGGGCGGGAGACCCAGTACTTC. It specifies CASSRQGRETQYF.

J is TRBJ1-5 and V is TRBV19; D not resolved. Germline-derived CDR1 and CDR2 are LNHDA and SQIVND (reference sequence). The CDR3 is made up of 15 amino acids. Trimming removed 1 base at V and 0 bases at J, with 7 bases between. CDR3 nucleotides: TGTGCCAGTAGTATAGGACTTTATAGCAATCAGCCCCAGCATTTT. It encodes CASSIGLYSNQPQHF.

The chain links TRBV9 to TRBJ1-2; D perhaps matches TRBD1 (6 bases). The V end lost 0 bases, the J end lost 2 bases, and 17 bases lay between the germline ends. Germline loops: CDR1 SGDLS, CDR2 YYNGEE. This CDR3 is built from 17 residues. The CDR3 sequence: CASSVDDGGGGNYGYTF. The CDR3 DNA follows: TGTGCCAGCAGCGTAGATGATGGAGGAGGGGGGAACTATGGCTACACCTTC.

The chain recombines TRBV19 with TRBJ1-1; D is possibly TRBD1 (5 bases). The CDR3 length is 15 residues. The ends were cut back, 1 base at V and 0 bases at J, with 9 bases in the middle. Germline V gene lookup returns CDR1 LNHDA and CDR2 SQIVND (reference sequence). The CDR3 here is CASSIGRGLNTEAFF. The CDR3 DNA reads as TGTGCCAGTAGTATAGGACGGGGCCTGAACACTGAAGCTTTCTTT.